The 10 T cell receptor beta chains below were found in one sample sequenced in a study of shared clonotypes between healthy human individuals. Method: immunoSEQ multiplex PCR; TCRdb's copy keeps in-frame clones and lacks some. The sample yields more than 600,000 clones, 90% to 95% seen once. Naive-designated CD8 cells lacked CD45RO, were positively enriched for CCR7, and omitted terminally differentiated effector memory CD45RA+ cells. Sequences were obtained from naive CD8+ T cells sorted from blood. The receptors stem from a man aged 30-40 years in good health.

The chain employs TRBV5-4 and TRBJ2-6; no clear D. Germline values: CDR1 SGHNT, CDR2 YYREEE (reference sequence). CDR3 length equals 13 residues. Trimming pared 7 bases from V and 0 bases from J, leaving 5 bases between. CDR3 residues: CASSVSGANVLTF. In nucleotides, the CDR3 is TGTGCCAGCTCCGTCTCTGGGGCCAACGTCCTGACTTTC. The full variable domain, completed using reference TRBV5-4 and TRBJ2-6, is ETGVTQSPTHLIKTRGQQVTLRCSSQSGHNTVSWYQQALGQGPQFIFQYYREEENGRGNFPPRFSGLQFPNYSSELNVNALELDDSALYLCASSVSGANVLTFGAGSRLTVL.

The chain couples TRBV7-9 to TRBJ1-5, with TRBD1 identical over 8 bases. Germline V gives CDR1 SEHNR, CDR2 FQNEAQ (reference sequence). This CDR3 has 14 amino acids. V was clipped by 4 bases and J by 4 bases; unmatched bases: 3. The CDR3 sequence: CASSSQGENQPQHF. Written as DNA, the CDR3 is TGTGCCAGCAGCTCACAGGGGGAGAATCAGCCCCAGCATTTT.

CDR3 sequence reads: CASSPGGLADEQFF. As DNA, the CDR3 is TGTGCCAGCAGCCCCGGCGGACTAGCTGATGAGCAGTTCTTC. The rearrangement links TRBV7-8 to TRBJ2-1; 8 nucleotides match TRBD2. CDR1 and CDR2 (germline): SGHVS, FQNEAQ. This CDR3 region has 14 residues. J was trimmed by 8 bases and V by 5 bases; bases with no gene match: 8.

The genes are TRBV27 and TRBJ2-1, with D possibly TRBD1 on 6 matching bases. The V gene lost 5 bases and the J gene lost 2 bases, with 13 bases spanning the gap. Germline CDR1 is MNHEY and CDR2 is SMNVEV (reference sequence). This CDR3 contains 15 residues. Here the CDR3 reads CASSHTGIAYNEQFF. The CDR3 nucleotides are TGTGCCAGCAGTCACACAGGGATAGCCTACAATGAGCAGTTCTTC.

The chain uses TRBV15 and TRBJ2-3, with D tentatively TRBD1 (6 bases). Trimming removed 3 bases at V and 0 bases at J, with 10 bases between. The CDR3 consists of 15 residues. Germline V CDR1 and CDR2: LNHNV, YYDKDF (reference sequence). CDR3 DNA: TGTGCCACCAGCAGTCGACAGGTTAGCACAGATACGCAGTATTTT. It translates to CATSSRQVSTDTQYF.

The CDR3 sequence is CASSVVKNTEAFF. In DNA form, the CDR3 reads TGTGCCAGCAGCGTAGTAAAGAACACTGAAGCTTTCTTT. V gene TRBV9 combines with J gene TRBJ1-1; D is uncertain. Germline V lookup: CDR1 SGDLS, CDR2 YYNGEE. The CDR3 totals 13 residues. V dropped 0 bases and J dropped 1 base, with 4 bases sitting between them.

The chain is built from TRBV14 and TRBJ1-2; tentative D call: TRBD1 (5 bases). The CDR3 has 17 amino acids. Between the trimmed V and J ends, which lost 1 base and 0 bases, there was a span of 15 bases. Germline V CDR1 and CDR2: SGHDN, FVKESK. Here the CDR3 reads CASSQGPRRGANYGYTF. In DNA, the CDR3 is TGTGCCAGCAGCCAAGGGCCCCGACGGGGCGCTAACTATGGCTACACCTTC.

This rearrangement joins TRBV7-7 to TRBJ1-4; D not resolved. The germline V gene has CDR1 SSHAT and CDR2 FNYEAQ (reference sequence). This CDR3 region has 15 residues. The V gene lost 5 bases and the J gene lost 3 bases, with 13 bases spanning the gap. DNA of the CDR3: TGTGCCAGCAGCCCCCGCCCTGGAGCTAATGAAAAACTGTTTTTT. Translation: CASSPRPGANEKLFF.

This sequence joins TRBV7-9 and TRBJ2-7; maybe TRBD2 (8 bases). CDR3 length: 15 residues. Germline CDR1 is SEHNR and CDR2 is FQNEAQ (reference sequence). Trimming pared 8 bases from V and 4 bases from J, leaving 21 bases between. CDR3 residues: CASLPIREGAYEQYF. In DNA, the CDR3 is TGTGCCAGCCTACCAATTCGGGAGGGGGCGTACGAGCAGTACTTC.

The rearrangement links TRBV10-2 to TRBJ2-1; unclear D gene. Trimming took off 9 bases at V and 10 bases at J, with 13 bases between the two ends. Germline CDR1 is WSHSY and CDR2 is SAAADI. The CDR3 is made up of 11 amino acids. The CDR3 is CASKIRTEQFF. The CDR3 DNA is TGCGCCAGTAAGATCCGGACCGAGCAGTTCTTC.